This passage covers 21 T cell receptor beta chains from one sample sequenced in a study of response to subunit inactivated influenza vaccine. TCRdb redid the calling of the RT-PCR reads with MiXCR, one entry per CDR3 protein. The sample has over 650,000 distinct CDR3 sequences, approximately 18% seen once; the top ten hold 11%. The material sequenced was PBMCs from blood, taken more than 4 days after vaccination. These receptors were collected from a man in his fifties who received an inactivated influenza vaccine.

V and J are TRBV10-2 and TRBJ2-7; D is ambiguous. The CDR3 contains 13 residues. Germline V gene sequence: CDR1 WSHSY, CDR2 SAAADI. V was pared by 3 bases and J by 1 base, with 7 bases between. CDR3 loop: CASSDQASYEQYF. Here the CDR3 DNA reads TGCGCCAGCAGTGATCAGGCTTCCTACGAGCAGTACTTC.

V and J are TRBV20-1 and TRBJ2-4; 14 positions agree with TRBD2. This CDR3 spans 17 amino acids. With 6 bases clipped from V and 1 base from J, the junction kept 8 bases outside the gene matches. The germline V gene encodes CDR1 DFQATT and CDR2 SNEGSKA (reference sequence). The CDR3: CSAPGTSGSRAKNIQYF. Here the CDR3 DNA reads TGCAGTGCCCCCGGGACTAGCGGGAGTAGGGCCAAAAACATTCAGTACTTC.

In its sample, this clonotype was seen many times. V gene TRBV10-2 combines with J gene TRBJ2-3; 8 bases align to TRBD1. J gave up 0 bases and V 6 bases, and 5 bases lay outside the gene matches. The CDR3 covers 15 residues. From germline, CDR1 is WSHSY and CDR2 SAAADI. The CDR3, as DNA: TGCGCCAGCAGCCTCCGGGACAGGAGCACAGATACGCAGTATTTT. Translating it yields CASSLRDRSTDTQYF.

This clonotype turned up a few times. This sequence joins TRBV7-2 and TRBJ1-1, with D maybe TRBD1 (6 bases). The CDR3 covers 14 residues. V was clipped by 1 base and J by 8 bases, with 14 bases between them. Germline-derived CDR1 and CDR2 are SGHTA and FQGNSA. The DNA for the CDR3 is TGTGCCAGCAGCTTAGGACACAGGGTCGGGGAAGCTTTCTTT. Its translation: CASSLGHRVGEAFF.

A few counts support this clonotype. This chain links TRBV6-1 with TRBJ2-3, with D uncertain. This CDR3 has 13 residues. CDR1 and CDR2 (germline): MNHNS, SASEGT. Between the trimmed V and J ends, which lost 3 bases and 2 bases, there was a span of 6 bases. The CDR3: CASSEGFTDTQYF. For the CDR3, the DNA is TGTGCCAGCAGTGAGGGATTCACAGATACGCAGTATTTT.

As DNA, the CDR3 is TGTGCCATCAGTGAGTCCCGGGAGGGGTCAGATACGCAGTATTTT. It encodes CAISESREGSDTQYF. The rearrangement joins TRBV10-3 to TRBJ2-3, with 8 bases lining up with TRBD2. The CDR3 consists of 15 residues. Germline CDR1 and CDR2: ENHRY and SYGVKD. Trimming cost V 0 bases and J 4 bases; bases outside gene matches: 3.

The CDR3 loop is CASSPMDEQFF. CDR3 coding DNA: TGTGCCAGCTCACCAATGGATGAGCAGTTCTTC. This chain uses TRBV18 with TRBJ2-1; no clear D. V lost 2 bases and J lost 8, with 4 bases in between. Germline values: CDR1 KGHSH, CDR2 LQKENI. The CDR3 runs 11 residues.

This clonotype was picked up a small number of times. The chain carries TRBV20-1 and TRBJ2-1; D is unresolved. Germline V CDR1 and CDR2: DFQATT, SNEGSKA (reference sequence). This CDR3 spans 13 amino acids. V was shortened by 3 bases and J by 6 bases, with 12 bases between the two germline ends. The DNA for the CDR3 is TGCAGTGCTAGCCTAGGGATGCGCAATGAGCAGTTCTTC. It encodes CSASLGMRNEQFF.

The chain has TRBV6-1 and TRBJ1-5; D not certain. CDR1 and CDR2 (germline): MNHNS, SASEGT. V lost 6 bases and J lost 2, with 11 bases in between. The CDR3 is 14 amino acids. CDR3: CASSPEGRNQPQHF. Here the CDR3 DNA reads TGTGCCAGCAGCCCGGAAGGACGCAATCAGCCCCAGCATTTT.

The chain couples TRBV7-9 to TRBJ2-3; D not resolved. The germline gives CDR1 SEHNR, CDR2 FQNEAQ (reference sequence). This CDR3 has 13 residues. V lost 8 bases to trimming and J lost 6 bases, with 15 bases between them. The CDR3 reads CASSLGFEDTQYF. CDR3 nucleotides: TGTGCCAGCTCCCTGGGGTTCGAGGATACGCAGTATTTT.

This clonotype was recorded many times. V usage is TRBV6-5 and J usage is TRBJ2-3, with D uncertain. This CDR3 has 13 amino acids. The V gene lost 2 bases and the J gene lost 5 bases, with 8 bases spanning the gap. The germline CDR1 and CDR2 sequences are MNHEY and SVGAGI. DNA for the CDR3: TGTGCCAGCAGTTACGCCAACGGAGATACGCAGTATTTT. Residues: CASSYANGDTQYF.

The chain is built from TRBV15 and TRBJ1-5; D is undetermined. The CDR3 totals 15 residues. The V gene lost 1 base and the J gene lost 0 bases, with 7 bases spanning the gap. Germline-derived CDR1 and CDR2 are LNHNV and YYDKDF (reference sequence). Written as DNA, the CDR3 is TGTGCCACCAGCAGAGGGGAGAATAGCAATCAGCCCCAGCATTTT. It is translated as CATSRGENSNQPQHF.

The chain combines TRBV6-6 with TRBJ2-2, with no clear D. This CDR3 spans 13 amino acids. Per germline, CDR1 MNHNY and CDR2 SVGAGI (reference sequence). V dropped 8 bases and J dropped 5 bases, with 12 bases sitting between them. The CDR3: CASRSSRTGELFF. The CDR3, as DNA: TGTGCCAGCCGCTCCTCGCGGACCGGGGAGCTGTTTTTT.

The rearrangement uses TRBV3-1 and TRBJ2-5, with a weak D call TRBD1 (5 bases). V shed 2 bases and J shed 2 bases, with 9 bases lying between them. Germline V CDR1 and CDR2: LGHDT, YNNKEL (reference sequence). This CDR3 is 14 amino acids long. CDR3 region: CASSQYTGQETQYF. The CDR3 bases are TGTGCCAGCAGCCAATACACAGGACAAGAGACCCAGTACTTC.

This clonotype was counted ten times or more. This chain links TRBV12-3 or TRBV12-4 with TRBJ2-1; the D gene is possibly TRBD1 (6 bases). V lost 7 bases to trimming and J lost 0 bases, with 13 bases between them. This CDR3 has 15 amino acids. CDR3 in DNA: TGTGCCAGCACCCTACAGGGCCACTCCTACAATGAGCAGTTCTTC. Encoded protein: CASTLQGHSYNEQFF.

This clonotype came up many times. The chain joins TRBV15 to TRBJ2-1; the match to TRBD1 covers 9 bases. Germline CDR1 reads LNHNV; CDR2 reads YYDKDF (reference sequence). V gave up 8 bases and J gave up 3 bases; unmatched junction bases: 11. The CDR3 is 16 amino acids. The CDR3: CATERGGTGIYNEQFF. CDR3 in DNA: TGTGCCACCGAAAGAGGGGGGACAGGGATCTACAATGAGCAGTTCTTC.

This sequence joins TRBV28 and TRBJ2-1; 8 bases agree with TRBD1. V shed 6 bases, J shed 5 bases, and the junction held 9 bases outside the gene matches. Germline V CDR1 and CDR2: MDHEN, SYDVKM. This CDR3 is 15 amino acids long. The DNA of the CDR3 is TGTGCCAGCAGACCAAGCAGGGGGCGCAACAATGAGCAGTTCTTC. Translated: CASRPSRGRNNEQFF.

The CDR3 protein is CASSESRRPPYNEQFF. Written as DNA, the CDR3 is TGCGCCAGCAGTGAGTCTAGGCGGCCCCCCTACAATGAGCAGTTCTTC. The genes are TRBV10-2 and TRBJ2-1; D unresolved. The CDR3 has 16 amino acids. Germline-derived CDR1 and CDR2 are WSHSY and SAAADI. Trimming shortened V by 0 bases and J by 2 bases, and 11 bases separated the two germline ends.

In its sample, this clonotype was seen a few times. The J gene is TRBJ1-3, the V gene TRBV5-1; D remains unclear. The CDR3 is made up of 15 amino acids. CDR1 is SGHRS and CDR2 is YFSETQ in the germline V gene. V was shortened by 0 bases and J by 4 bases, with 11 bases between the two germline ends. CDR3 nucleotides: TGCGCCAGCAGCTTGGGGGTGGCGAGCGGAAACACCATATATTTT. It codes for CASSLGVASGNTIYF.

V and J are TRBV4-2 and TRBJ2-3; 8 nucleotides match TRBD2. The CDR3 covers 16 residues. Germline CDR1 reads LGHNA; CDR2 reads YNFKEQ. With 0 bases clipped from V and 4 bases from J, the junction kept 6 bases outside the gene matches. The DNA of the CDR3 is TGTGCCAGCAGCCAAGATGGGACTAGAGATTCAGATACGCAGTATTTT. This gives the protein CASSQDGTRDSDTQYF.

This chain links TRBV29-1 with TRBJ2-1; TRBD2 might be the D (7 bases). Between the trimmed V and J ends, which lost 3 bases and 6 bases, there was a span of 15 bases. This CDR3 has 14 amino acids. CDR1 is SQVTM, CDR2 ANQGSEA, per germline. The CDR3 DNA reads as TGCAGCGTTGAGGGGGGGGCCTCAAGCAATGAGCAGTTCTTC. Protein sequence: CSVEGGASSNEQFF.